The next 10 T cell receptor beta chains were all read from a single sample in a study of shared clonotypes between healthy human individuals. Produced via immunoSEQ multiplex PCR; TCRdb's table is partial and in-frame only. This table has 950,000 to 1,300,000 clones, about 70% appearing once. Sequencing was done on a sample of memory CD4+ T cells sorted from blood. As to subset: CD45RA-negative fraction. The origin of the receptors is a man younger than 30 in good health.

This sequence joins TRBV5-1 and TRBJ2-3; a possible D gene is TRBD2 (6 bases). This CDR3 has 15 amino acids. V dropped 7 bases and J dropped 4 bases, with 19 bases sitting between them. From germline, CDR1 is SGHRS and CDR2 YFSETQ. CDR3 protein: CASSPDSAGPDTQYF. The DNA of the CDR3 is TGCGCCAGCTCCCCCGACTCGGCGGGGCCAGATACGCAGTATTTT.

This clone was seen a handful of times. V gene TRBV14 combines with J gene TRBJ1-5; a weak D match, TRBD1 (5 bases). Germline values: CDR1 SGHDN, CDR2 FVKESK. The length of the CDR3 is 14 residues. The V end was cut by 1 base, the J end by 5 bases, with 9 bases between. As DNA, the CDR3 is TGTGCCAGCAGCCAAGGGGGCAGGGATCAGCCCCAGCATTTT. Its protein product is CASSQGGRDQPQHF. The complete variable domain, with remaining parts taken from reference TRBV14 and TRBJ1-5, reads EAGVTQFPSHSVIEKGQTVTLRCDPISGHDNLYWYRRVMGKEIKFLLHFVKESKQDESGMPNNRFLAERTGGTYSTLKVQPAELEDSGVYFCASSQGGRDQPQHFGDGTRLSIL.

This clone was detected a few times. Other DNA sequences in the same sample also yield this CDR3. The V call is TRBV19, the J call TRBJ1-5; D unresolved. The CDR3 has 13 amino acids. CDR1 LNHDA and CDR2 SQIVND come from the germline V gene (reference sequence). The V and J ends lost 5 bases and 7 bases respectively, with 12 bases between them. The CDR3 reads CASSPGGNQPQHF. CDR3 DNA sequence: TGTGCCAGTAGTCCCGGAGGGAACCAGCCCCAGCATTTT.

The chain links TRBV5-1 to TRBJ2-5, with 9 bases that match TRBD2. The CDR3 totals 15 residues. J lost 3 bases, V lost 5 bases, and 8 bases had no gene match. CDR1 is SGHRS and CDR2 is YFSETQ in the germline V gene. CDR3 nucleotides: TGCGCCAGCAGAAGTCTAAGCGGGGGGAAAGAGACCCAGTACTTC. This gives the protein CASRSLSGGKETQYF.

The chain has TRBV5-6 and TRBJ2-1; 7 nucleotides line up with TRBD2. Germline CDR1 reads SGHDT; CDR2 reads YYEEEE. The CDR3 extends over 16 amino acids. V dropped 4 bases and J dropped 7; count of bases not matched to a gene: 14. CDR3 nucleotides: TGTGCCAGCAGCCTCGACGGGGGGAGAGGGTCGAATGAGCAGTTCTTC. Protein sequence: CASSLDGGRGSNEQFF.

The chain recombines TRBV15 with TRBJ2-1; 8 bases fit TRBD1. Germline assignment: CDR1 LNHNV and CDR2 YYDKDF (reference sequence). The V gene end was trimmed by 0 bases and the J gene end by 7 bases; junction bases not matched to a gene: 2. CDR3 size: 14 residues. CDR3 DNA: TGTGCCACCAGCAGAGAAACAGGGGGGAATGAGCAGTTCTTC. This sequence encodes CATSRETGGNEQFF.

The chain carries TRBV27 and TRBJ1-6, with D perhaps TRBD1 (5 bases). Trimming pared 5 bases from V and 7 bases from J, leaving 15 bases between. The CDR3 has 15 residues. The germline V gene has CDR1 MNHEY and CDR2 SMNVEV (reference sequence). CDR3 protein: CASSVTGGGNSPLHF. CDR3 bases: TGTGCCAGCAGTGTCACTGGGGGTGGGAATTCACCCCTCCACTTT.

This chain uses TRBV7-3 with TRBJ1-1; D uncertain. CDR1 SGHTA and CDR2 FQGTGA come from the germline V gene. This CDR3 contains 14 residues. V lost 0 bases and J 1 base, leaving 6 bases between the germline ends. CDR3 coding DNA: TGTGCCAGCAGCTTAACGTCGACGAACACTGAAGCTTTCTTT. Amino acids: CASSLTSTNTEAFF. Using reference TRBV7-3 and TRBJ1-1 for the parts outside the CDR3, the full variable domain is GAGVSQTPSNKVTEKGKYVELRCDPISGHTALYWYRQSLGQGPEFLIYFQGTGAADDSGLPNDRFFAVRPEGSVSTLKIQRTERGDSAVYLCASSLTSTNTEAFFGQGTRLTVV.

The chain has TRBV9 and TRBJ2-3; D gene uncertain. The CDR3 consists of 15 residues. Germline V gene lookup returns CDR1 SGDLS and CDR2 YYNGEE. V was pared by 2 bases and J by 3 bases, with 13 bases between. CDR3 DNA sequence: TGTGCCAGCAGCGTGTTGTGGGTCGGGACAGATACGCAGTATTTT. This encodes CASSVLWVGTDTQYF. The variable domain in full, with the rest retrieved from reference TRBV9 and TRBJ2-3, is DSGVTQTPKHLITATGQRVTLRCSPRSGDLSVYWYQQSLDQGLQFLIQYYNGEERAKGNILERFSAQQFPDLHSELNLSSLELGDSALYFCASSVLWVGTDTQYFGPGTRLTVL.

This clone was detected a few times. The chain links TRBV18 to TRBJ1-1; D gene unclear. This CDR3 region has 13 residues. Germline V gene data show CDR1 as KGHSH and CDR2 as LQKENI. V was trimmed by 6 bases and J by 4 bases, leaving 12 bases between them. CDR3 nucleotides: TGTGCCAGCTCGATTGACATGCCCACTGAAGCTTTCTTT. It translates to CASSIDMPTEAFF. Using reference TRBV18 and TRBJ1-1 for the parts outside the CDR3, the full variable domain is NAGVMQNPRHLVRRRGQEARLRCSPMKGHSHVYWYRQLPEEGLKFMVYLQKENIIDESGMPKERFSAEFPKEGPSILRIQQVVRGDSAAYFCASSIDMPTEAFFGQGTRLTVV.